This entry lists 13 T cell receptor beta chains sequenced from one sample in a study of shared clonotypes between healthy human individuals. Repertoires were generated with immunoSEQ multiplex PCR, while TCRdb's copy carries only in-frame clones and drops some. The repertoire holds under 1,100,000 clones, with about 75% as singletons. Material for sequencing was memory CD4+ T cells sorted from blood. Stated subset: CD45RA-negative fraction. All receptors derive from a man between 18 and 35 years old in good health.

The rearrangement uses TRBV6-6 and TRBJ2-2; TRBD1 agrees at 9 bases. J was trimmed by 8 bases and V by 11 bases; bases with no gene match: 6. This CDR3 contains 12 residues. Germline V lookup: CDR1 MNHNY, CDR2 SVGAGI (reference sequence). This CDR3 reads CAGGTGSGELFF. In DNA, the CDR3 is TGTGCCGGGGGGACAGGGAGTGGGGAGCTGTTTTTT.

This chain links TRBV5-6 with TRBJ1-5; 7 bases agree with TRBD1. With 4 bases clipped from V and 4 bases from J, the junction kept 5 bases outside the gene matches. CDR3 length: 14 residues. CDR1 is SGHDT, CDR2 YYEEEE, per germline. The CDR3 spells CASSLGTANQPQHF. The CDR3 DNA reads as TGTGCCAGCAGCCTCGGGACAGCTAATCAGCCCCAGCATTTT.

At least ten counts were recorded for this clone. The chain employs TRBV2 and TRBJ2-7, with D possibly being TRBD1 (6 bases). Germline V gene lookup returns CDR1 SNHLY and CDR2 FYNNEI. V lost 7 bases to trimming and J lost 7 bases, with 14 bases between them. The CDR3 consists of 12 residues. CDR3 bases: TGTGCCAGCACCCAGGGGTCGGGTGAGCAGTACTTC. Protein product: CASTQGSGEQYF.

The rearrangement links TRBV30 to TRBJ2-3; D might be TRBD2 (5 bases). Trimming removed 3 bases at V and 1 base at J, with 11 bases between. This CDR3 spans 14 amino acids. Germline V gene data show CDR1 as GTSNPN and CDR2 as SVGIG (reference sequence). The CDR3 region has the DNA TGTGCCTGGAGAGTCGGGGAACGCACAGATACGCAGTATTTT. Translated: CAWRVGERTDTQYF.

This clone was found a few times. The CDR3 nucleotides read TGTGCCAGCAGTTGGTTAATGAACACTGAAGCTTTCTTT. Protein sequence: CASSWLMNTEAFF. This chain uses TRBV5-4 with TRBJ1-1; D not resolved. The CDR3 consists of 13 residues. Germline V gene lookup returns CDR1 SGHNT and CDR2 YYREEE (reference sequence). V was trimmed by 5 bases and J by 0 bases, leaving 8 bases between them. Supplemented by reference TRBV5-4 and TRBJ1-1, the full variable domain reads ETGVTQSPTHLIKTRGQQVTLRCSSQSGHNTVSWYQQALGQGPQFIFQYYREEENGRGNFPPRFSGLQFPNYSSELNVNALELDDSALYLCASSWLMNTEAFFGQGTRLTVV.

This clone was observed a single time. V is TRBV5-4 and J is TRBJ2-1, with TRBD1 as a possible D gene (6 bases). V was shortened by 0 bases and J by 2 bases, with 9 bases between the two germline ends. Germline assignment: CDR1 SGHNT and CDR2 YYREEE (reference sequence). The CDR3 length is 15 residues. This CDR3 reads CASSLAGEPYNEQFF. CDR3 coding DNA: TGTGCCAGCAGCTTGGCAGGGGAGCCCTACAATGAGCAGTTCTTC.

The chain recombines TRBV15 with TRBJ2-7; D is perhaps TRBD2 (5 bases). The CDR3 covers 12 residues. Between the trimmed V and J ends, which lost 3 bases and 6 bases, there was a span of 9 bases. The germline V gene has CDR1 LNHNV and CDR2 YYDKDF (reference sequence). In DNA form, the CDR3 reads TGTGCCACCAGCAGGCCCCGGGGCGAGCAGTACTTC. This gives the protein CATSRPRGEQYF.

J is TRBJ2-7 and V is TRBV5-6; the match to TRBD2 covers 11 bases. Germline loops: CDR1 SGHDT, CDR2 YYEEEE. Losses at the gene ends were 3 bases for V and 4 bases for J; bases not matched to a gene: 9. CDR3 length: 16 amino acids. The CDR3 region has the DNA TGTGCCAGCAGCTCAAAGACTAGCGGGGTCCCTTACGAGCAGTACTTC. Its protein is CASSSKTSGVPYEQYF. Supplemented by reference TRBV5-6 and TRBJ2-7, the full variable domain reads DAGVTQSPTHLIKTRGQQVTLRCSPKSGHDTVSWYQQALGQGPQFIFQYYEEEERQRGNFPDRFSGHQFPNYSSELNVNALLLGDSALYLCASSSKTSGVPYEQYFGPGTRLTVT.

J is TRBJ2-2 and V is TRBV10-3; 9 nucleotides match TRBD1. V was clipped by 7 bases and J by 5 bases; unmatched bases: 8. Germline V gene sequence: CDR1 ENHRY, CDR2 SYGVKD. The CDR3 length is 15 residues. CDR3 coding DNA: TGTGCCATCACCAAGACAGGGGGTGATACCGGGGAGCTGTTTTTT. This gives the protein CAITKTGGDTGELFF.

This chain links TRBV27 with TRBJ1-2; 9 positions match TRBD1. This CDR3 is built from 13 residues. Germline V gene data show CDR1 as MNHEY and CDR2 as SMNVEV (reference sequence). Trimming cost V 5 bases and J 9 bases; bases outside gene matches: 7. CDR3 residues: CASSPGTGFRYTF. The CDR3, as DNA: TGTGCCAGCAGTCCCGGGACAGGGTTTCGCTACACCTTC.

Concerning this clone itself: At one of its ends the junction is not consistent with the germline gene, which may arise from a read error. This rearrangement joins TRBV7-7 to TRBJ2-2; D is unresolved. CDR3 length: 13 residues. CDR1 is SSHAT, CDR2 FNYEAQ, per germline (reference sequence). In DNA, the CDR3 is TGTGCTAGCAGACCCGAGAACACCGGGGAGCTGTTTTTT. It yields the protein CASRPENTGELFF. The complete variable domain, with remaining parts taken from reference TRBV7-7 and TRBJ2-2, reads GAGVSQSPRYKVTKRGQDVTLRCDPISSHATLYWYQQALGQGPEFLTYFNYEAQPDKSGLPSDRFSAERPEGSISTLTIQRTEQRDSAMYRCASRPENTGELFFGEGSRLTVL.

Worth noting for this clone: Relative to the germline gene, one junction end is altered; a read error may explain this. This chain connects TRBV12-5 to TRBJ2-2; D is unresolved. Germline CDR1 and CDR2: LGHNT and FRNRAP. The CDR3 sequence is 15 residues long. The CDR3 DNA reads as TGTGCTAGTGGGTTGGGATTTTTGGGCACCGGGGAGCTGTTTTTT. Protein product: CASGLGFLGTGELFF.

A word on this clone: Other DNA variants within this sample encode the same CDR3. V usage is TRBV6-1 and J usage is TRBJ2-3, with TRBD1 matching over 7 bases. V lost 6 bases to trimming and J lost 1 base; unmatched junction nucleotides: 4. The CDR3 consists of 14 residues. Germline V lookup: CDR1 MNHNS, CDR2 SASEGT. CDR3 coding DNA: TGTGCCAGCAGACGGCAGGGGGGCACAGATACGCAGTATTTT. This sequence encodes CASRRQGGTDTQYF.